What follows describes a single T cell receptor (beta chain). Only in-frame clones appear in the TCRdb table, and some are missing; sequencing was by immunoSEQ multiplex PCR. The sample records 40,000 to 45,000 clones, approximately 90% being singletons. Germline V gives CDR1 MNHEY, CDR2 SMNVEV (reference sequence). This CDR3 comprises 14 residues. The germline V and J ends were trimmed by 6 bases and 5 bases, with 15 bases remaining between them. This sample is drawn from a study of T cell changes during pregnancy in multiple sclerosis. This TCR derives from a female donor with multiple sclerosis, enrolled in a pregnancy study. The chain is built from TRBV27 and TRBJ2-3; D possibly corresponds to TRBD2 (6 bases). Source: CD4+ T cells from peripheral blood mononuclear cells, taken before pregnancy. As DNA, the CDR3 is TGTGCCAGCAGGCTCACTAGCAACGAAGATACGCAGTATTTT. Encoded protein: CASRLTSNEDTQYF.